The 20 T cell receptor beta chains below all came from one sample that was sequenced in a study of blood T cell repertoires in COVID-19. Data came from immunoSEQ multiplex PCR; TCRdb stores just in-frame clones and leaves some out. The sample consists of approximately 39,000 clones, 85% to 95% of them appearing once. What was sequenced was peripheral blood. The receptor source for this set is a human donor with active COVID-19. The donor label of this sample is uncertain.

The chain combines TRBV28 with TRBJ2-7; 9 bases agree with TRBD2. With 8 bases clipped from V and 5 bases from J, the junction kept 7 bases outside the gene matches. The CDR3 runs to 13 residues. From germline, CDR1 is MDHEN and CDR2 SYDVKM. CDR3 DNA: TGTGCCAGCGGCTGGCGGGAGGGCCACGAGCAGTACTTC. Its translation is CASGWREGHEQYF.

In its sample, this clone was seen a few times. This CDR3 reads CASNLGLGGTEAFF. The CDR3 DNA reads TGTGCCAGCAACCTAGGGTTGGGGGGCACTGAAGCTTTCTTT. The J gene is TRBJ1-1, the V gene TRBV6-5; a possible D gene is TRBD1 (5 bases). Looked up from germline, CDR1 is MNHEY and CDR2 is SVGAGI. Trimming pared 7 bases from V and 4 bases from J, leaving 16 bases between. This CDR3 is built from 14 residues.

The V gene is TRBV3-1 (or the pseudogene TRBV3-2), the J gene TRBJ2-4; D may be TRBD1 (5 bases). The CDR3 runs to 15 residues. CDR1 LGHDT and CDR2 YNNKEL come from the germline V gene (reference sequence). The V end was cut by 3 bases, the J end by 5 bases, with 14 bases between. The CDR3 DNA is TGTGCCAGCAGCCAGCTAGGGGTCAGGGAAAACATTCAGTACTTC. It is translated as CASSQLGVRENIQYF.

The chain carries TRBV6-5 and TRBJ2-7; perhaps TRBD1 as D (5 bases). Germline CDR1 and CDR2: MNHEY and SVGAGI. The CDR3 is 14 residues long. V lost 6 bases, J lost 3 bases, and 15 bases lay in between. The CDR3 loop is CASRSGMANYEQYF. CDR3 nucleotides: TGTGCCAGCAGATCAGGGATGGCTAACTACGAGCAGTACTTC.

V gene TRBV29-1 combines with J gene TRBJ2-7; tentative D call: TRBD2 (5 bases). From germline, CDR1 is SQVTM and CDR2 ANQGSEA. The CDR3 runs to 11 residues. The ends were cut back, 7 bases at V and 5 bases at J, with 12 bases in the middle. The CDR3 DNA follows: TGCAGCGCGACCGGGGTTGACGAGCAGTACTTC. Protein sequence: CSATGVDEQYF.

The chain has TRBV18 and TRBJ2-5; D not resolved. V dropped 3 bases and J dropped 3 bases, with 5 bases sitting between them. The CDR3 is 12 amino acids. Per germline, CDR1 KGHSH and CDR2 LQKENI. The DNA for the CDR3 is TGTGCCAGCTCACCCACGGAAGAGACCCAGTACTTC. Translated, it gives CASSPTEETQYF.

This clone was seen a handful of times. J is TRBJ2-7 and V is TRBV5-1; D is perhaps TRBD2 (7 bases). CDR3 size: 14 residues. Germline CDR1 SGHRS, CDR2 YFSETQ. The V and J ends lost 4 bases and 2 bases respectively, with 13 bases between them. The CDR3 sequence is CASSLGGGTYEQYF. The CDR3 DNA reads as TGCGCCAGCAGCCTAGGGGGGGGCACCTACGAGCAGTACTTC.

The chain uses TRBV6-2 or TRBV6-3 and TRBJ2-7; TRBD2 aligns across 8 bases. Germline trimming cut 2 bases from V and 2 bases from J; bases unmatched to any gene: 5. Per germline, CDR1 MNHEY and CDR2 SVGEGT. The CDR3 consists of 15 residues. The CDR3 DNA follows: TGTGCCAGCAGTTACGTTGCGGGAGGAACCTACGAGCAGTACTTC. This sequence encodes CASSYVAGGTYEQYF.

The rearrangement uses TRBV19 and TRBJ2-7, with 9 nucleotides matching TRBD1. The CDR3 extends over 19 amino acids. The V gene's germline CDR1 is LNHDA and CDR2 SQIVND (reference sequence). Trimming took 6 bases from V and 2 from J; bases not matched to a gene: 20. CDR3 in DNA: TGTGCCAGTAGGGGTGGCACCGGGACAGGGCGCTCCACTACCTACGAGCAGTACTTC. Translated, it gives CASRGGTGTGRSTTYEQYF.

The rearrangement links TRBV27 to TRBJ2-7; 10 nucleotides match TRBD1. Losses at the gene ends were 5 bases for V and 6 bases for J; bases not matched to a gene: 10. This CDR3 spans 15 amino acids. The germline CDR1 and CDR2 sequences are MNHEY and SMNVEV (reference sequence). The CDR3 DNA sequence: TGTGCCAGCAGTCCCCCGGGACAGGGGTCCCGCGAGCAGTACTTC. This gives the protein CASSPPGQGSREQYF.

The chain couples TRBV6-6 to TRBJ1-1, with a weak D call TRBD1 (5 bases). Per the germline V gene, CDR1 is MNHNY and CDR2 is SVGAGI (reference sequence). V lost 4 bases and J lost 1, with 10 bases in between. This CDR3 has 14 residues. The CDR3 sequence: CASSFGGENTEAFF. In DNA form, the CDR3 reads TGTGCCAGCAGTTTCGGGGGGGAGAACACTGAAGCTTTCTTT.

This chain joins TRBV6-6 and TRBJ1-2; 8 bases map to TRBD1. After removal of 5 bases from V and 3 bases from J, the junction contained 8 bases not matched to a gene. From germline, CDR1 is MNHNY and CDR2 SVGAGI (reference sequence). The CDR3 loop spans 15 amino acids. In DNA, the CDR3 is TGTGCCAGCAGTCGAAAATTGGACAGGGACTATGGCTACACCTTC. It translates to CASSRKLDRDYGYTF.

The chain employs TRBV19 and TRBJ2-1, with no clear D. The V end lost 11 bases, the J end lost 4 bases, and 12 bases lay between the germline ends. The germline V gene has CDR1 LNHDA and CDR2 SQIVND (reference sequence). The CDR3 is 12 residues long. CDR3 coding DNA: TGTGCCGTTGAAACTCGATACAATGAGCAGTTCTTC. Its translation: CAVETRYNEQFF.

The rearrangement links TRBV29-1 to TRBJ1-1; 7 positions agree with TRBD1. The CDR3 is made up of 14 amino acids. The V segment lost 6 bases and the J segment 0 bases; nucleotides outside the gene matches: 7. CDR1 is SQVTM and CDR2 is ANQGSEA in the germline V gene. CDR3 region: CSVDTDRMNTEAFF. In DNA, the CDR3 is TGCAGCGTGGATACGGACAGGATGAACACTGAAGCTTTCTTT. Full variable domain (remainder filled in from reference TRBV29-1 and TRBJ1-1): SAVISQKPSRDICQRGTSLTIQCQVDSQVTMMFWYRQQPGQSLTLIATANQGSEATYESGFVIDKFPISRPNLTFSTLTVSNMSPEDSSIYLCSVDTDRMNTEAFFGQGTRLTVV.

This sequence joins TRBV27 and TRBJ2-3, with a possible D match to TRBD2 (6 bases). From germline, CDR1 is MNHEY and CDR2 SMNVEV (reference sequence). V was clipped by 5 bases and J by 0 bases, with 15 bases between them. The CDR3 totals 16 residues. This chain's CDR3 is CASSRERAFSTDTQYF. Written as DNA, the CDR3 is TGTGCCAGCAGTCGAGAGCGGGCCTTTAGCACAGATACGCAGTATTTT.

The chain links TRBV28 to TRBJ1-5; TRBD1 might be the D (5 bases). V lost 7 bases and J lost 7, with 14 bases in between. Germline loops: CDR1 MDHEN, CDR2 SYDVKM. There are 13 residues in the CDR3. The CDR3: CASNLAGRQPQHF. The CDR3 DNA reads TGTGCCAGCAACCTGGCAGGGCGCCAGCCCCAGCATTTT.

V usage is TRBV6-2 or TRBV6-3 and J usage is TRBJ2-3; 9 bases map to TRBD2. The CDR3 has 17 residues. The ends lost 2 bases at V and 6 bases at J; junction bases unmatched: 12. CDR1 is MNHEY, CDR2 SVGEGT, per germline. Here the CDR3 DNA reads TGTGCCAGCAGTTACGAGTTAGCGGGAGTTTATATCGATACGCAGTATTTT. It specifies CASSYELAGVYIDTQYF.

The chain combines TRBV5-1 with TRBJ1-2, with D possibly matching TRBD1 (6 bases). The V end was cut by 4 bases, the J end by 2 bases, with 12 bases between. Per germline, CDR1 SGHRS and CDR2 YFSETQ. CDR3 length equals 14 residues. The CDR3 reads CASSVNRENYGYTF. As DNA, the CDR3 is TGCGCCAGCAGCGTGAACAGGGAGAACTATGGCTACACCTTC. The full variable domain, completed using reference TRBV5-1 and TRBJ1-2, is KAGVTQTPRYLIKTRGQQVTLSCSPISGHRSVSWYQQTPGQGLQFLFEYFSETQRNKGNFPGRFSGRQFSNSRSEMNVSTLELGDSALYLCASSVNRENYGYTFGSGTRLTVV.

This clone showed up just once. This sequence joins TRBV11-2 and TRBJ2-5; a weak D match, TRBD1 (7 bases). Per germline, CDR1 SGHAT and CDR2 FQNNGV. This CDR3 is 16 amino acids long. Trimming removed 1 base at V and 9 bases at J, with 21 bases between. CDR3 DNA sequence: TGTGCCAGCAGCTTAGGTGTTGGTGTCAGGGGGGATGCCCAGTACTTC. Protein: CASSLGVGVRGDAQYF.

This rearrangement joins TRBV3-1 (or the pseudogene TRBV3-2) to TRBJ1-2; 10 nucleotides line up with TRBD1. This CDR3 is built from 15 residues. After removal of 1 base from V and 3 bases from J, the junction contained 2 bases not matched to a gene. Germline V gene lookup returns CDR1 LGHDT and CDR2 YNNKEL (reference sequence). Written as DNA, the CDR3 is TGTGCCAGCAGCCAAGGGGGACAGGGGTACTATGGCTACACCTTC. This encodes CASSQGGQGYYGYTF.